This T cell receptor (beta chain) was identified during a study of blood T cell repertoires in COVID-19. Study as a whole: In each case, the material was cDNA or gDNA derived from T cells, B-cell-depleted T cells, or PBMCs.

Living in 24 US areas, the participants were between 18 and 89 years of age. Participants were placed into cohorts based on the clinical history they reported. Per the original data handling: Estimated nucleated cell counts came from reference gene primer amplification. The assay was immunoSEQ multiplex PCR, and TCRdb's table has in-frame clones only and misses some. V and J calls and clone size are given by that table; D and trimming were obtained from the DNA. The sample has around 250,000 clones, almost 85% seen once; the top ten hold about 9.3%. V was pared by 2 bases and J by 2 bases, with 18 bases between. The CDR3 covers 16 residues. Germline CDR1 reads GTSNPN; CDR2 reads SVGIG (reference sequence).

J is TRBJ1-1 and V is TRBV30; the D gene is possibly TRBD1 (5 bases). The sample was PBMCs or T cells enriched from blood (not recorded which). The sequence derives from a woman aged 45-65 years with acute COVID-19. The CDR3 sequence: CAWSPAGRGGNTEAFF. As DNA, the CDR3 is TGTGCCTGGAGTCCCGCAGGACGGGGGGGAAACACTGAAGCTTTCTTT.